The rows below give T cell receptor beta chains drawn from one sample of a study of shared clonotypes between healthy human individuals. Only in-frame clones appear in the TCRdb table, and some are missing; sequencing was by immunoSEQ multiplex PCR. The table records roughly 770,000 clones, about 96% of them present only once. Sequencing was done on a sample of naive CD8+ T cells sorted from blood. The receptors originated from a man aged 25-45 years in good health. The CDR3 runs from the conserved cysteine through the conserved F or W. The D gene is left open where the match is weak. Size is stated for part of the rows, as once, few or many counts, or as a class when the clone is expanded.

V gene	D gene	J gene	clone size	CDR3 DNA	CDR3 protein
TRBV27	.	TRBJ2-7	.	TGTGCCAGCAGTTTTTCAAGGGGGTACGAGCAGTACTTC	CASSFSRGYEQYF
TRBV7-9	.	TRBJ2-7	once	TGTGCCAGCAGCCAGGGGAGAGGAATCGAGCAGTACTTC	CASSQGRGIEQYF
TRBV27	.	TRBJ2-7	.	TGTGCCACCGCGGCGGGACAGCCCTACGAGCAGTACTTC	CATAAGQPYEQYF
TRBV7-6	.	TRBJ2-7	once	TGTGCCAGCAGCCCCGGGATTAGTCTCCACGAGCAGTACTTC	CASSPGISLHEQYF
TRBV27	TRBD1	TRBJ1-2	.	TGTGCCAGCAGTGCGGGACAGGCCCTTGGCTCTGGCTACACCTTC	CASSAGQALGSGYTF
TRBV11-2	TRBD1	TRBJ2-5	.	TGTGCCAGCAGCCCCCCCGTTTTCCGGGACAGAGAGGAGACCCAGTACTTC	CASSPPVFRDREETQYF
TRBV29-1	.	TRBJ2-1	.	TGCAGCGCACGAGGAGCGGGTTACTCCTACAATGAGCAGTTCTTC	CSARGAGYSYNEQFF
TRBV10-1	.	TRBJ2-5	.	TGCGCCAGCAGTGAACCCGACAACCAAGAGACCCAGTACTTC	CASSEPDNQETQYF
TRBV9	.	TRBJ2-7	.	TGTGCCAGCAGCGTAGGGGATTCGGAGGGGGCCGACGAGCAGTACTTC	CASSVGDSEGADEQYF
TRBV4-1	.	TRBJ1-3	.	TGCGCCAGCAGCCAAGATAGGGGGGTTGGAAACACCATATATTTT	CASSQDRGVGNTIYF
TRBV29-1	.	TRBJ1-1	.	TGCAGCGTTGAGAAGTATCTCGCGGCTAGTTCTGGCACTGAAGCTTTCTTT	CSVEKYLAASSGTEAFF
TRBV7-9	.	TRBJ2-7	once	TGTGCCAGGACTGGGGCAGGGCTAGACTACGAGCAGTACTTC	CARTGAGLDYEQYF
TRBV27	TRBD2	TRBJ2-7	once	TGTGCCAGCAGTCCCCTGAAGGCTAGCGGGCACTCCTACGAGCAGTACTTC	CASSPLKASGHSYEQYF
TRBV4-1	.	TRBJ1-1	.	TGCGCCAGCAGCCAATTTATGAACACTGAAGCTTTCTTT	CASSQFMNTEAFF